The T cell receptor beta chain under discussion was sequenced for a study of T cell responses to AZD1222 COVID-19 vaccine. Germline-derived CDR1 and CDR2 are MNHEY and SMNVEV (reference sequence). V shed 2 bases and J shed 4 bases, with 11 bases lying between them. The CDR3 has 14 residues. TCRdb's copy holds only in-frame clones and misses some; the assay was immunoSEQ multiplex PCR. In the table there are approximately 100,000 clones, about nine tenths of which are singletons. This receptor was taken from an adult in good health. This chain connects TRBV27 to TRBJ1-1; D gene unclear. Material: peripheral blood, obtained on day 0 of AZD1222 vaccination. The CDR3 sequence is CASSLAGRSTEAFF. The CDR3 coding sequence is TGTGCCAGCAGTTTAGCGGGGAGGAGCACTGAAGCTTTCTTT.